The clone carrying this T cell receptor (beta chain) appeared a few times. The CDR3 covers 15 residues. Germline V gene lookup returns CDR1 WNHNN and CDR2 SYGVQD (reference sequence). With 5 bases removed from V and 2 bases from J, the gap between germline ends came to 13 bases. These data belong to a study of cytomegalovirus exposure and HLA in healthy donors. With 60 Vbeta and 13 Jbeta primers, the PCR was carried out. The data were produced by immunoSEQ multiplex PCR, yet TCRdb's version contains in-frame clones alone and is incomplete. The top ten clones hold 1% to 1.5% of a sample with some 180,000 clones, 9.5% of them seen once.

The TCR was taken from a woman between 25 and 40 years old in good health and CMV-seropositive. The sequenced sample was PBMCs. V is TRBV10-1 and J is TRBJ2-1; TRBD2 might be the D (5 bases). CDR3 DNA sequence: TGCGCCAGCAGTTTTGGCGCTAGCACCTACAATGAGCAGTTCTTC. Amino acid sequence: CASSFGASTYNEQFF.